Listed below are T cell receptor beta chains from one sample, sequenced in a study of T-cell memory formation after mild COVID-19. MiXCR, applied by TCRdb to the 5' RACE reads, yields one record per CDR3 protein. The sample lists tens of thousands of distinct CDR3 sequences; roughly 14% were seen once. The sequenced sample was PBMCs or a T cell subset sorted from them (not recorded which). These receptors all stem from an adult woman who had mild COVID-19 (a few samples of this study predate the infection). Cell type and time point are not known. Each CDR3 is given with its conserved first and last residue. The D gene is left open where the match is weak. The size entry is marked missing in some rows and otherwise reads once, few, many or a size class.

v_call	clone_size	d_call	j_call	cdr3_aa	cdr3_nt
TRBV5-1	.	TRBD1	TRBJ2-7	CASSSDRARYEQYF	TGCGCCAGCAGCTCGGACAGGGCCAGGTACGAGCAGTACTTC
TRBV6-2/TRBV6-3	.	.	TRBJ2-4	CASSYRSRDLAKNIQYF	TGTGCCAGCAGTTACCGTAGCAGGGACTTAGCCAAAAACATTCAGTACTTC
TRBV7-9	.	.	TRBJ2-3	CASSLVDYTDTQYF	TGTGCCAGCAGCTTGGTGGACTACACAGATACGCAGTATTTT
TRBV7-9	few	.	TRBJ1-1	CASSPVGGMNTEAFF	TGTGCCAGCAGCCCCGTGGGGGGGATGAACACTGAAGCTTTCTTT
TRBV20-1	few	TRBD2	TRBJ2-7	CSARELAGESNEQYF	TGCAGTGCTAGAGAACTAGCGGGAGAGAGTAACGAGCAGTACTTC
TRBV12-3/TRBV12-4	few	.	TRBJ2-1	CASSFSPGRHNSYNEQFF	TGTGCCAGCAGTTTCTCCCCCGGACGACACAACTCCTACAATGAGCAGTTCTTC
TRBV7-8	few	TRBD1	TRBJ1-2	CASSFRTGDDYGYTF	TGTGCCAGCAGCTTCCGGACAGGGGACGACTATGGCTACACCTTC
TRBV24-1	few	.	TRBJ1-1	CATSSGNTEAFF	TGTGCCACTTCATCGGGGAACACTGAAGCTTTCTTT
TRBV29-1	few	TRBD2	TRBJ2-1	CSVALTSGGGYEQFF	TGCAGCGTCGCATTGACTAGCGGAGGAGGGTATGAGCAGTTCTTC
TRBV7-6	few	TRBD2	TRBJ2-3	CASSWGLAGNTDTQYF	TGTGCCAGCAGCTGGGGGTTAGCGGGGAACACCGATACGCAGTATTTT
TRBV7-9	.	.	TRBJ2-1	CASSLGGTGEQFF	TGTGCCAGCAGCTTAGGGGGGACGGGGGAGCAGTTCTTC
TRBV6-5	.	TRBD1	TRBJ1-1	CASSLYDRESTEAFF	TGTGCCAGCAGCCTCTACGACAGGGAGAGCACTGAAGCTTTCTTT
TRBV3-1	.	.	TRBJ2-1	CASSLRALEAYNEQFF	TGTGCCAGCAGCCTGCGGGCACTAGAGGCCTACAATGAGCAGTTCTTC
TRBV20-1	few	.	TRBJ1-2	CSARDYEWGHYGYTF	TGCAGTGCTAGAGATTACGAGTGGGGCCACTATGGCTACACCTTC
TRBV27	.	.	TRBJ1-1	CASSWGAHTEAFF	TGTGCCAGCAGTTGGGGGGCTCACACTGAAGCTTTCTTT
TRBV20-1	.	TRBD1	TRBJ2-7	CSAREGGTGTYEQYF	TGCAGTGCTAGAGAGGGAGGGACAGGGACCTACGAGCAGTACTTC
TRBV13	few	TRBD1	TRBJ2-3	CASSYGGQASTDTQYF	TGTGCCAGCAGCTACGGTGGACAGGCGAGCACAGATACGCAGTATTTT
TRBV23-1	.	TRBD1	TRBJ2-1	CASSPTGTGDYNEQFF	TGCGCCAGCAGTCCTACCGGGACAGGGGACTACAATGAGCAGTTCTTC
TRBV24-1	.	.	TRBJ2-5	CATSDMDPHPGERDRTETQYF	TGTGCCACCAGTGATATGGACCCTCACCCGGGGGAGCGGGACAGAACAGAGACCCAGTACTTC
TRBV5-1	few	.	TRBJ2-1	CASSPTRVIYNEQFF	TGCGCCAGCAGTCCAACTAGAGTTATCTACAATGAGCAGTTCTTC
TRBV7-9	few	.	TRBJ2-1	CASSTPAQFRNEQFF	TGTGCCAGCAGCACACCCGCCCAATTTAGGAATGAGCAGTTCTTC
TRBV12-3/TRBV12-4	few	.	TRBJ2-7	CASSFTSSYEQYF	TGTGCCAGCAGTTTCACTAGCTCCTACGAGCAGTACTTC
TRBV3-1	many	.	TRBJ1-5	CASSQDRPGRIGRNQPQHF	TGTGCCAGCAGCCAAGATCGCCCGGGGCGAATTGGGCGCAATCAGCCCCAGCATTTT
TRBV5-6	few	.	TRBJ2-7	CASSSGQSVYEQYF	TGTGCCAGCAGCTCTGGACAGTCTGTCTACGAGCAGTACTTC
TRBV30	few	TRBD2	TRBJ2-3	CAWRGLAGGGGTDTQYF	TGTGCCTGGCGGGGACTAGCGGGAGGGGGCGGCACAGATACGCAGTATTTT
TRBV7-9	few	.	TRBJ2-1	CASSFPGPYNEQFF	TGTGCCAGCAGCTTTCCAGGGCCCTACAATGAGCAGTTCTTC
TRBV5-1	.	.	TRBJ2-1	CASSLDLGSYNEQFF	TGCGCCAGCAGCTTGGATTTGGGGTCCTACAATGAGCAGTTCTTC
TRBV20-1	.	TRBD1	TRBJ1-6	CSAWDSLQSNSPLHF	TGCAGTGCTTGGGACAGTCTGCAGTCTAATTCACCCCTCCACTTT
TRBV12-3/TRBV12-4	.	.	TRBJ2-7	CASTWGTYEQYF	TGTGCCAGCACCTGGGGTACCTACGAGCAGTACTTC
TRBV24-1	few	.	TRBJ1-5	CATSGSANQPQHF	TGTGCCACCAGTGGTTCCGCCAATCAGCCCCAGCATTTT